The 25 T cell receptor beta chains listed next were all sequenced from one sample in a study of Tregs in tolerant kidney transplant recipients. Clones were read by immunoSEQ multiplex PCR, and TCRdb kept only the in-frame ones, dropping some. The sample has some 71,000 clones, 85% to 90% seen once. The sample here was CD4+ T cells from blood, taken before the transplant. The origin of the receptors is a human donor who received a combined kidney and bone marrow transplant.

This chain uses TRBV7-2 with TRBJ1-1, with D unresolved. Per the germline V gene, CDR1 is SGHTA and CDR2 is FQGNSA. This CDR3 is built from 15 residues. V lost 1 base, J lost 0 bases, and 9 bases lay in between. CDR3 DNA sequence: TGTGCCAGCAGCTTAGGTTCGGGGATGAACACTGAAGCTTTCTTT. Protein sequence: CASSLGSGMNTEAFF.

The rearrangement uses TRBV6-5 and TRBJ1-2; 11 nucleotides match TRBD1. The V gene's germline CDR1 is MNHEY and CDR2 SVGAGI. This CDR3 region has 14 residues. J gave up 8 bases and V 7 bases, and 9 bases lay outside the gene matches. Written as DNA, the CDR3 is TGTGCCAGCAACCCCGGACAGGGGGCTGAAGGCTACACCTTC. Encoded protein: CASNPGQGAEGYTF.

The CDR3 spells CASSPPTGREKTDTQYF. DNA of the CDR3: TGTGCCAGCTCACCACCCACAGGGCGGGAGAAGACAGATACGCAGTATTTT. J is TRBJ2-3 and V is TRBV18; tentative D call: TRBD2 (7 bases). The CDR3 extends over 17 amino acids. Trimming cost V 0 bases and J 3 bases, with 16 bases left between them. Per germline, CDR1 KGHSH and CDR2 LQKENI.

The gene calls are TRBV7-9 and TRBJ2-7, with 7 positions matching TRBD1. CDR1 and CDR2 from the germline V gene are SEHNR and FQNEAQ (reference sequence). This CDR3 has 14 amino acids. The V segment lost 4 bases and the J segment 2 bases; nucleotides outside the gene matches: 5. In DNA form, the CDR3 reads TGTGCCAGCAGCTCCACACAGGGGACCTACGAGCAGTACTTC. Its translation: CASSSTQGTYEQYF.

This chain uses TRBV7-2 with TRBJ2-5, with 8 bases aligning to TRBD1. J lost 4 bases, V lost 6 bases, and 7 bases had no gene match. The CDR3 totals 14 residues. The germline V gene has CDR1 SGHTA and CDR2 FQGNSA. The CDR3 nucleotides are TGTGCCAGCAGAAAGGGACAGGCCCCAGAGACCCAGTACTTC. This sequence encodes CASRKGQAPETQYF.

This clone has only a few counts. The rearrangement joins TRBV18 to TRBJ2-1; D possibly corresponds to TRBD1 (6 bases). Germline V CDR1 and CDR2: KGHSH, LQKENI. This CDR3 spans 12 amino acids. Deletions cut 8 bases from V and 10 bases from J, with 15 bases between. The CDR3 DNA follows: TGTGCCAGCCACTCCAGGGGACCCGAGCAGTTCTTC. Amino acids: CASHSRGPEQFF. Filled out from reference TRBV18 and TRBJ2-1, the complete variable domain reads NAGVMQNPRHLVRRRGQEARLRCSPMKGHSHVYWYRQLPEEGLKFMVYLQKENIIDESGMPKERFSAEFPKEGPSILRIQQVVRGDSAAYFCASHSRGPEQFFGPGTRLTVL.

In this sample, this clone turned up a few times. The chain links TRBV7-9 to TRBJ1-5, with 8 bases lining up with TRBD1. Trimming cost V 4 bases and J 4 bases; bases outside gene matches: 12. Germline CDR1 SEHNR, CDR2 FQNEAQ (reference sequence). This CDR3 region has 17 residues. Here the CDR3 reads CASSSSITDRVNQPQHF. The CDR3 DNA sequence: TGTGCCAGCAGCTCCTCAATTACGGACAGGGTAAATCAGCCCCAGCATTTT.

The chain recombines TRBV2 with TRBJ1-2; D unclear. This CDR3 has 14 residues. Trimming cost V 4 bases and J 2 bases, with 11 bases left between them. Germline CDR1 is SNHLY and CDR2 is FYNNEI. The CDR3: CASSGDISNYGYTF. As DNA, the CDR3 is TGTGCCAGCAGTGGTGACATCTCCAACTATGGCTACACCTTC. The whole variable domain, filled in from reference TRBV2 and TRBJ1-2, reads EPEVTQTPSHQVTQMGQEVILRCVPISNHLYFYWYRQILGQKVEFLVSFYNNEISEKSEIFDDQFSVERPDGSNFTLKIRSTKLEDSAMYFCASSGDISNYGYTFGSGTRLTVV.

The rearrangement links TRBV6-4 to TRBJ1-2; perhaps TRBD1 as D (5 bases). The germline V gene has CDR1 MRHNA and CDR2 SNTAGT. V was trimmed by 5 bases and J by 2 bases, leaving 15 bases between them. There are 15 residues in the CDR3. The CDR3 sequence is CASSLEAGRNYGYTF. The DNA of the CDR3 is TGTGCCAGCAGTCTAGAGGCAGGGCGAAACTATGGCTACACCTTC.

This chain links TRBV27 with TRBJ2-2; 8 positions match TRBD1. The CDR3 length is 15 residues. J was trimmed by 4 bases and V by 5 bases; bases with no gene match: 6. Germline V gives CDR1 MNHEY, CDR2 SMNVEV (reference sequence). The CDR3 reads CASSPLTGVTGELFF. CDR3 nucleotides: TGTGCCAGCAGTCCCTTGACAGGGGTCACCGGGGAGCTGTTTTTT.

A single count supports this clone. V is TRBV4-3 and J is TRBJ2-7, with D possibly matching TRBD1 (6 bases). This CDR3 is built from 14 residues. The V and J ends lost 4 bases and 2 bases respectively, with 12 bases between them. In germline, CDR1 is LGHNA, CDR2 YSLEER. This CDR3 reads CASSRAGEAYEQYF. The CDR3 DNA reads as TGCGCCAGCAGCCGAGCAGGGGAAGCCTACGAGCAGTACTTC.

CDR3 sequence: CASSLGLAGTNYGYTF. In DNA form, the CDR3 reads TGTGCCAGCAGCTTGGGTTTGGCAGGCACAAACTATGGCTACACCTTC. This rearrangement joins TRBV5-4 to TRBJ1-2; D not resolved. This CDR3 contains 16 residues. Germline V CDR1 and CDR2: SGHNT, YYREEE (reference sequence). Trimming pared 0 bases from V and 2 bases from J, leaving 14 bases between.

The rearrangement joins TRBV5-4 to TRBJ2-1, with D maybe TRBD2 (8 bases). V gave up 3 bases and J gave up 0 bases, with 22 bases separating them. The CDR3 consists of 19 residues. Looked up from germline, CDR1 is SGHNT and CDR2 is YYREEE (reference sequence). The DNA for the CDR3 is TGTGCCAGCAGCTCAGCAGGGGGGACTAGTCGGCACTCCTACAATGAGCAGTTCTTC. It yields the protein CASSSAGGTSRHSYNEQFF.

This clone was seen a handful of times. The chain links TRBV20-1 to TRBJ2-7, with TRBD2 as a possible D gene (5 bases). The germline V and J ends were trimmed by 4 bases and 5 bases, with 9 bases remaining between them. The germline V gene has CDR1 DFQATT and CDR2 SNEGSKA (reference sequence). The CDR3 consists of 11 residues. CDR3 nucleotides: TGCAGTGCTACCCCCGGGGACGAGCAGTACTTC. Its translation: CSATPGDEQYF.

The rearrangement joins TRBV6-1 to TRBJ2-7, with 9 bases lining up with TRBD1. The CDR3 has 15 amino acids. Germline V gives CDR1 MNHNS, CDR2 SASEGT. Losses at the gene ends were 6 bases for V and 0 bases for J; bases not matched to a gene: 6. CDR3 protein: CASSQTTGGSYEQYF. The CDR3 DNA is TGTGCCAGCAGCCAGACGACAGGGGGCTCCTACGAGCAGTACTTC.

The chain couples TRBV21-1 to TRBJ1-5. TRBV21-1 is tagged as a pseudogene. The CDR3 totals 16 residues. The CDR3 DNA is TGTGCCAGCAGCAACCCCGAAGGAGGGGAGAGCCAGCCCCAGCATTTT. Translated: CASSNPEGGESQPQHF.

Only one count was recorded for this clone. V gene TRBV5-1 combines with J gene TRBJ2-5; 8 bases agree with TRBD1. The CDR3 is 14 amino acids. Trimming took 4 bases from V and 7 from J; bases not matched to a gene: 9. Germline values: CDR1 SGHRS, CDR2 YFSETQ. The CDR3 spells CASSGDRPRSTQYF. DNA of the CDR3: TGCGCCAGCAGCGGGGACAGGCCAAGATCGACCCAGTACTTC.

The genes are TRBV5-1 and TRBJ2-7, with 7 nucleotides matching TRBD1. V dropped 2 bases and J dropped 4; count of bases not matched to a gene: 3. Germline-derived CDR1 and CDR2 are SGHRS and YFSETQ. This CDR3 region has 13 residues. This CDR3 is CASSFDRVYEQYF. Here the CDR3 DNA reads TGCGCCAGCAGCTTTGACAGGGTTTACGAGCAGTACTTC.

This chain uses TRBV27 with TRBJ2-2, with 10 nucleotides matching TRBD1. The junction had 12 bases not matched to a gene; V was cut back by 2 bases and J by 3 bases. The V gene's germline CDR1 is MNHEY and CDR2 SMNVEV (reference sequence). The length of the CDR3 is 19 residues. The CDR3 DNA sequence: TGTGCCAGCAGTTTAATATTTCCCCGGACAGGGGGGCACACCGGGGAGCTGTTTTTT. It codes for CASSLIFPRTGGHTGELFF.

The CDR3 DNA sequence: TGTGCCAGCAGCTTAAAGGCTAGCCAAAGGCCTAACAATGAGCAGTTCTTC. Translation gives CASSLKASQRPNNEQFF. This sequence joins TRBV7-7 and TRBJ2-1, with D perhaps matching TRBD2 (5 bases). The CDR3 is 17 residues long. CDR1 is SSHAT, CDR2 FNYEAQ, per germline (reference sequence). V lost 2 bases, J lost 5 bases, and 19 bases lay in between.

This clone was detected only once. This chain joins TRBV27 and TRBJ2-3; 12 nucleotides agree with TRBD2. V lost 2 bases and J lost 5; bases outside the gene matches: 5. The germline V gene has CDR1 MNHEY and CDR2 SMNVEV (reference sequence). The CDR3 sequence is 16 residues long. CDR3 in DNA: TGTGCCAGCAGTTTAAGGCTAGCGGGAGGGTTAGATACGCAGTATTTT. It translates to CASSLRLAGGLDTQYF.

This clone appeared once. This sequence joins TRBV6-6 and TRBJ2-5; 10 bases are a match to TRBD1. V lost 4 bases, J lost 5 bases, and 7 bases stayed unmatched. This CDR3 region has 15 residues. Germline CDR1 MNHNY, CDR2 SVGAGI (reference sequence). The CDR3 reads CASSSPGQGSETQYF. The CDR3 coding sequence is TGTGCCAGCAGTTCCCCGGGACAGGGGTCCGAGACCCAGTACTTC.

The rearrangement uses TRBV5-4 and TRBJ2-1; TRBD2 matches 7 bases. Per the germline V gene, CDR1 is SGHNT and CDR2 is YYREEE (reference sequence). This CDR3 contains 14 residues. V lost 0 bases and J lost 7; bases outside the gene matches: 4. The CDR3 nucleotides are TGTGCCAGCAGCTTGGAACCAGCGGGAAATGAGCAGTTCTTC. This codes for CASSLEPAGNEQFF.

This clone was detected only a few times. The chain is built from TRBV19 and TRBJ1-3; D is perhaps TRBD1 (5 bases). The CDR3 has 13 residues. Between the trimmed V and J ends, which lost 6 bases and 2 bases, there was a span of 8 bases. Germline CDR1 reads LNHDA; CDR2 reads SQIVND (reference sequence). CDR3 in amino acids: CASRQAPGNTIYF. The CDR3 DNA reads TGTGCCAGTAGACAGGCCCCTGGAAACACCATATATTTT.

The rearrangement uses TRBV28 and TRBJ2-1, with 12 positions matching TRBD2. J was trimmed by 8 bases and V by 1 base; bases with no gene match: 6. The V gene's germline CDR1 is MDHEN and CDR2 SYDVKM. The CDR3 length is 16 residues. The CDR3 DNA sequence: TGTGCCAGCAGTTTATCGATCCTAGCGGGAGGGGATGAGCAGTTCTTC. It codes for CASSLSILAGGDEQFF.